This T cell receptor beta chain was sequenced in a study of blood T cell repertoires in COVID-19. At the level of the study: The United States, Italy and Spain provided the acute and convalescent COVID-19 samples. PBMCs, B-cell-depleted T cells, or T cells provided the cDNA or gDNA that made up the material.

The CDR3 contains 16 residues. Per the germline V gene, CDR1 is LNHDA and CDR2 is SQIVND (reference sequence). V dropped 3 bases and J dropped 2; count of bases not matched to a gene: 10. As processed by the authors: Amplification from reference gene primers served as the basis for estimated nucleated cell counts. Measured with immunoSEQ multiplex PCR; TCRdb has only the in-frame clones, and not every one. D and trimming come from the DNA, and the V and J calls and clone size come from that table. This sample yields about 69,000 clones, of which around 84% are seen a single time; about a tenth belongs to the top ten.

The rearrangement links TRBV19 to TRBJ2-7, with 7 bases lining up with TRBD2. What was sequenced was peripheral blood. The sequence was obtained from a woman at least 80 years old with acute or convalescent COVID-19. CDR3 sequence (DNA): TGTGCCAGTAGTATTTCACTAGCGTGGGGTACCTACGAGCAGTACTTC. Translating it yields CASSISLAWGTYEQYF.